This T cell receptor beta chain derives from a study of regulatory T cells in long-lasting Graves disease. This clonotype was seen more than once but under ten times. To make TCR beta libraries, researchers used iRepertoire HTBI primers and Arm-PCR of CDR3 regions. TCRdb re-analysed the multiplex PCR reads in MiXCR, keeping a single row per CDR3 protein. The repertoire has roughly 500,000 distinct CDR3 sequences, approximately 15% of them found once; the top ten carry approximately 9.3%. Trimming left V 0 bases short and J 5 bases short, with 11 bases between. Looked up from germline, CDR1 is SQVTM and CDR2 is ANQGSEA. CDR3 length: 13 amino acids. The sample's time point: newly diagnosed GD, antithyroid drugs for less than 3 months. The authors made the TCR library using RNA they extracted from PBMCs. Tubes containing EDTA received roughly 8.8 milliliters of drawn peripheral blood. The same data also went into a second study, on T cells in Graves' hyperthyroidism and ophthalmopathy.

The sequencing here drew on peripheral blood mononuclear cells (PBMCs), taken at new diagnosis, from a patient treated with antithyroid drugs. The genes are TRBV29-1 and TRBJ2-7, with D perhaps matching TRBD2 (5 bases). The sequence was obtained from a man aged 25 to 40 with Graves disease. CDR3 sequence: CSVEDSASHEQYF. The CDR3 DNA reads TGCAGCGTTGAAGATTCGGCTAGCCACGAGCAGTACTTC.